This T cell receptor (beta chain) emerged from a study of OX40 agonist ivuxolimab in advanced cancers. The CDR3 contains 12 residues. Per the germline V gene, CDR1 is PRHDT and CDR2 is FYEKMQ (reference sequence). Trimming stripped 5 bases from V and 2 bases from J, with 5 bases between. Only in-frame clones appear in the TCRdb table, and some are missing; sequencing was by immunoSEQ multiplex PCR. This sample has some 57,000 clones, with about 92% found just once. The rearrangement uses TRBV13 and TRBJ2-3; no clear D. The source of this sequence is an adult with an advanced solid tumor such as melanoma, head and neck, liver or kidney cancer. The sample here was CD4+ or CD8+ T cells sorted from blood, taken in a trial of the OX40 agonist ivuxolimab. The CDR3 protein is CASSILTDTQYF. The CDR3 DNA sequence: TGTGCCAGCAGCATACTCACAGATACGCAGTATTTT.